The source of this TCR beta chain is a study of tumor-infiltrating lymphocytes in primary liver carcinoma. Study as a whole: Roughly 3.65 to 7.5 million productive TCRbeta reads were obtained per sample, with similar numbers across tissue types. Findings and caveats of the study: The bulk unsorted samples meant that CD4+ and CD8+ repertoires went uncompared.

Total RNA (roughly 550 ng) served as template for TCR beta cDNA synthesis primed by a constant-region primer. Three nested multiplex PCR rounds, a slightly modified ARM-PCR method, built the TCR beta libraries. TCRdb recomputed calls from the multiplex PCR reads with MiXCR, one row per CDR3 protein. The sample consists of about 180,000 distinct CDR3 sequences, 50% to 75% of them appearing once. Germline DNA was also extracted, and blood RNA was taken from unsorted whole blood. A word on this clonotype: Antigen: not known. One junction end disagrees with the germline gene, perhaps due to a read error.

The receptor comes from a man aged 35-49 years with primary liver carcinoma and hepatitis B virus infection. The sequenced sample was peripheral blood.

The CDR3 protein is CAIGESRTSGGNTGELFF. The CDR3 DNA reads TGTGCCATCGGTGAGTCGAGAACTAGCGGGGGGAACACCGGGGAGCTGTTTTTT. The rearrangement joins TRBV10-3 to TRBJ2-2, with TRBD2 matching 11 bases. The germline V gene encodes CDR1 ENHRY and CDR2 SYGVKD. The CDR3 spans 18 residues.